This entry features one T cell receptor (beta chain) sequence. What it binds is unknown. This table comes from immunoSEQ multiplex PCR, and its TCRdb copy is limited to in-frame clones, with some not included. The sample has about 94,000 clones, around 84% seen once. Patients had chemo-refractory metastatic non-small-cell lung cancer and received focal radiation plus CTLA-4 blockade that used ipilimumab. This entry comes from a study of radiotherapy plus CTLA-4 blockade in lung cancer. Overall study findings and caveats: In blood, after radiotherapy plus ipilimumab, tumor-derived TCR clones expanded. Together with interferon-beta, which increased in serum after radiation, early dynamic changes in blood T cell clones were reportedly the best predictors of response.

This receptor was taken from a human donor with non-small cell lung cancer that progressed on radiotherapy plus ipilimumab. Sequencing used peripheral blood, obtained from a patient treated with radiotherapy plus ipilimumab.

The CDR3 loop reads CASSLRATEAFF. CDR3 DNA: TGTGCCAGCAGTTTAAGGGCCACTGAAGCTTTCTTT. The chain links TRBV28 to TRBJ1-1; no firm D call. V was trimmed by 2 bases and J by 4 bases, leaving 5 bases between them. Germline CDR1 is MDHEN and CDR2 is SYDVKM. The CDR3 loop spans 12 amino acids.